This T cell receptor (beta chain) came from a study of blood T cell repertoires in COVID-19. Whole-study context: The study drew acute and convalescent COVID-19 samples from the United States, Italy and Spain.

Original processing methods: The authors estimated nucleated cell counts from reference gene primer amplification. Assay: immunoSEQ multiplex PCR; the TCRdb copy retains only in-frame clones and omits some. Clonal size and the V and J genes are those of that table, whereas D and trimming came from the DNA. The table includes 72,000 or so clones, more than 80% detected once. Losses at the gene ends were 5 bases for V and 0 bases for J; bases not matched to a gene: 5. Germline V gives CDR1 SGHTS, CDR2 YDEGEE. The CDR3 is 15 amino acids. V is TRBV5-8 and J is TRBJ2-1; 7 nucleotides align to TRBD2. Input material: peripheral blood. The source is a woman aged 80 or older with active or convalescent COVID-19. The CDR3 DNA follows: TGTGCCAGCAGGGGGGGGGTTAGCTCCTACAATGAGCAGTTCTTC. It yields the protein CASRGGVSSYNEQFF.